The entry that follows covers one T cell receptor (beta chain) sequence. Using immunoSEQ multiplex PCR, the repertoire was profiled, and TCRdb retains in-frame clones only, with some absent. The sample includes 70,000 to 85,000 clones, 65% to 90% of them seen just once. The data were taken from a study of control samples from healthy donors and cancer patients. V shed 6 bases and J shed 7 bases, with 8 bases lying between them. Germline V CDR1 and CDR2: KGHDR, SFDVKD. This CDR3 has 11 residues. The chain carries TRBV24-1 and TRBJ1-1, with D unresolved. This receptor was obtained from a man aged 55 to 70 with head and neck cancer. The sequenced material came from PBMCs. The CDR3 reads CATSHRGEAFF. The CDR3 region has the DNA TGTGCCACCAGTCACCGGGGTGAAGCTTTCTTT.